This entry concerns a single T cell receptor (beta chain). This record belongs to a study of T cell responses to AZD1222 COVID-19 vaccine. Clones were read by immunoSEQ multiplex PCR, and TCRdb kept only the in-frame ones, dropping some. The data hold some 150,000 clones, with approximately 78% observed a single time. Germline V gene data show CDR1 as SGHTA and CDR2 as FQGTGA. This CDR3 is built from 15 residues. The V segment lost 5 bases and the J segment 5 bases; nucleotides outside the gene matches: 5. Sequencing used peripheral blood, obtained on day 0 of MenACWY control vaccination. The chain couples TRBV7-3 to TRBJ2-2, with TRBD1 matching 10 bases. The TCR originated in an adult in good health. The CDR3 DNA reads TGTGCCAGCAGCGGACAGGGGGGTCGAACCGGGGAGCTGTTTTTT. Residues: CASSGQGGRTGELFF.